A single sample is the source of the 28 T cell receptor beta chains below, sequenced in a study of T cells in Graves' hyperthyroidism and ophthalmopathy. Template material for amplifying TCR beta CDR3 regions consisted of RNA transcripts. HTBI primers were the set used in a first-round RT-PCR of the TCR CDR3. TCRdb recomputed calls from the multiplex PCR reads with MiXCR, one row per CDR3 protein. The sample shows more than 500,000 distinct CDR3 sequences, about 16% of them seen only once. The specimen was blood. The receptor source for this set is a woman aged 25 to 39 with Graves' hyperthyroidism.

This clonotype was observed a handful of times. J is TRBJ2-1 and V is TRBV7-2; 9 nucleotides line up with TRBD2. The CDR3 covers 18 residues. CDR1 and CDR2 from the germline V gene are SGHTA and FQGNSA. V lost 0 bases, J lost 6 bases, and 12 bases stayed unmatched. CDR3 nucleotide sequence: TGTGCCAGCAGCTTAGCCCCCTCCCGAGGCGGGAGGGGCAATGAGCAGTTCTTC. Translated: CASSLAPSRGGRGNEQFF. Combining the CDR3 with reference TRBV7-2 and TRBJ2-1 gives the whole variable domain GAGVSQSPSNKVTEKGKDVELRCDPISGHTALYWYRQSLGQGLEFLIYFQGNSAPDKSGLPSDRFSAERTGGSVSTLTIQRTQQEDSAVYLCASSLAPSRGGRGNEQFFGPGTRLTVL.

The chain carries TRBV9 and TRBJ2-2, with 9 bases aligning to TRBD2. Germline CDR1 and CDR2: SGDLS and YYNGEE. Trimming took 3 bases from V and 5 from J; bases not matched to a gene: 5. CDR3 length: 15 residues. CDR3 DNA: TGTGCCAGCAGCGAGGGCGGGAGGGAAACCGGGGAGCTGTTTTTT. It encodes CASSEGGRETGELFF. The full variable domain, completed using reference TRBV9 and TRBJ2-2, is DSGVTQTPKHLITATGQRVTLRCSPRSGDLSVYWYQQSLDQGLQFLIQYYNGEERAKGNILERFSAQQFPDLHSELNLSSLELGDSALYFCASSEGGRETGELFFGEGSRLTVL.

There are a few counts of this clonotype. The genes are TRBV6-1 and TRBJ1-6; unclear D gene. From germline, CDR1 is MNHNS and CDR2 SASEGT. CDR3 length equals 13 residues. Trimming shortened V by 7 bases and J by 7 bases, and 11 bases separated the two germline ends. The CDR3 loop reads CASKGFGNSPLHF. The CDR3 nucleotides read TGTGCCAGCAAAGGGTTTGGAAATTCACCCCTCCACTTT.

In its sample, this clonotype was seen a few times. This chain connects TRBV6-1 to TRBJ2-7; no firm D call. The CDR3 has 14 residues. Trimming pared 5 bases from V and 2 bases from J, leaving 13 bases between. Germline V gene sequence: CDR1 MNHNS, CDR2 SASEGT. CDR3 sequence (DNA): TGTGCCAGCAGTCCGGCCGACCCACCCTACGAGCAGTACTTC. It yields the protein CASSPADPPYEQYF.

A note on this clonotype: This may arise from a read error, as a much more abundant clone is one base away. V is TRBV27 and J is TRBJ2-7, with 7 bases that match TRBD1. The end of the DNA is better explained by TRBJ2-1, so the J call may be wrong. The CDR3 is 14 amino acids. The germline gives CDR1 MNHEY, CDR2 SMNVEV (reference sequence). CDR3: CASSSGTEIYEQFF. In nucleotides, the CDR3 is TGTGCCAGCAGTTCCGGGACAGAAATCTACGAGCAGTTCTTC.

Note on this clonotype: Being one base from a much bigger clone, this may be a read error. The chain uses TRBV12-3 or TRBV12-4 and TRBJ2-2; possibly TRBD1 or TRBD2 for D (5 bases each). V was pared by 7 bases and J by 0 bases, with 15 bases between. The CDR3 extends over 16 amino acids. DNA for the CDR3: TGTGCCAGCACTCCCGAGGGGCATGCGAACACCGGGGAGCTGTTTTTT. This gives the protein CASTPEGHANTGELFF.

CDR3: CASSRTPYEQYF. Written as DNA, the CDR3 is TGTGCCAGCTCCCGGACGCCATACGAGCAGTACTTC. The chain carries TRBV7-9 and TRBJ2-7; D is uncertain. V lost 8 bases and J lost 4, with 12 bases in between. CDR1 is SEHNR, CDR2 FQNEAQ, per germline (reference sequence). This CDR3 spans 12 amino acids.

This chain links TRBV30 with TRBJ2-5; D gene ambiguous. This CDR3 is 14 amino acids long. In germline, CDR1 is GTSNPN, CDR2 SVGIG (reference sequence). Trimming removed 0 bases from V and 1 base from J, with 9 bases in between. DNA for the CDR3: TGTGCCTGGAGTGTAAGTGGGCTCCAAGAGACCCAGTACTTC. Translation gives CAWSVSGLQETQYF.

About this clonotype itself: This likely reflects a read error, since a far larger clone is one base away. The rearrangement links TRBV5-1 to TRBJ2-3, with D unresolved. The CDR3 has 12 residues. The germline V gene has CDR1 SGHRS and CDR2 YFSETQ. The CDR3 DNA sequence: TGCGCCGGCAGATCATACACAGATACGCAGTATTTT. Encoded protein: CAGRSYTDTQYF. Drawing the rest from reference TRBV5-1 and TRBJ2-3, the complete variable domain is KAGVTQTPRYLIKTRGQQVTLSCSPISGHRSVSWYQQTPGQGLQFLFEYFSETQRNKGNFPGRFSGRQFSNSRSEMNVSTLELGDSALYLCAGRSYTDTQYFGPGTRLTVL.

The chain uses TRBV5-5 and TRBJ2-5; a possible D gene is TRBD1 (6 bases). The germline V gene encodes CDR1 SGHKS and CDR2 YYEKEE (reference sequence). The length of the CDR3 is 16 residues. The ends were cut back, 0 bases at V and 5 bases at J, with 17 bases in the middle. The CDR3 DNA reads TGTGCCAGCAGCTTGGGGACAGATAGGACGTGGGAGACCCAGTACTTC. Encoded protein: CASSLGTDRTWETQYF.

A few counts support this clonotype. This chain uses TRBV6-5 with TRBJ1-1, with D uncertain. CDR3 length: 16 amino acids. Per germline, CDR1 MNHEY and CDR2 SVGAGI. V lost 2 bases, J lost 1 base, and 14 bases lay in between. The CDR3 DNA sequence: TGTGCCAGCAGTTACAATGGATGGGGTAAGAACACTGAAGCTTTCTTT. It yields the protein CASSYNGWGKNTEAFF.

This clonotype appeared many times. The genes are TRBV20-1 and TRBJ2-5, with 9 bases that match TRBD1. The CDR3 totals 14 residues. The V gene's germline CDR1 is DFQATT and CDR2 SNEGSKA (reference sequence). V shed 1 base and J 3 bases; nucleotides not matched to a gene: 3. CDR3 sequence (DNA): TGCAGTGCTAGAGGGTGGACAGGGGAAGAGACCCAGTACTTC. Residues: CSARGWTGEETQYF.

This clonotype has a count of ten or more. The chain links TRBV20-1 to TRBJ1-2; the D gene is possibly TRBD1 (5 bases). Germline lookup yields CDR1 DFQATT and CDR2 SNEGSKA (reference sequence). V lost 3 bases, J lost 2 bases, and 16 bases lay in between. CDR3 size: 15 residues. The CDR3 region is CSASLPGRLNYGYTF. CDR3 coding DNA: TGCAGTGCTAGCCTCCCAGGGCGCTTAAACTATGGCTACACCTTC.

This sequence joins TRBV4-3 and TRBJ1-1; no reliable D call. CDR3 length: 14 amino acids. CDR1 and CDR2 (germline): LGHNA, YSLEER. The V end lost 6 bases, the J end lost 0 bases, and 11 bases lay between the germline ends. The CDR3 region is CASSSYGLNTEAFF. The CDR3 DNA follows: TGCGCCAGCAGTAGCTACGGCCTGAACACTGAAGCTTTCTTT.

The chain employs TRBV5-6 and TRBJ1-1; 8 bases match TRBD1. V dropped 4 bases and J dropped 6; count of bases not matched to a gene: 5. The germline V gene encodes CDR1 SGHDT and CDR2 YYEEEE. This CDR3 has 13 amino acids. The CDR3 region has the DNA TGTGCCAGCAGCGGTACAGGGGGGTCTGAAGCTTTCTTT. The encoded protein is CASSGTGGSEAFF.

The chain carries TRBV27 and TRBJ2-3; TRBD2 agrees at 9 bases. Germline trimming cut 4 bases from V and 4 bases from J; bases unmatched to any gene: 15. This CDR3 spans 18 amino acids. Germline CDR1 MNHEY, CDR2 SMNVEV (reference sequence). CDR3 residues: CASSYAGGRGKEPDTQYF. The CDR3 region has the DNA TGTGCCAGCAGTTATGCGGGAGGGCGCGGGAAAGAACCAGATACGCAGTATTTT.

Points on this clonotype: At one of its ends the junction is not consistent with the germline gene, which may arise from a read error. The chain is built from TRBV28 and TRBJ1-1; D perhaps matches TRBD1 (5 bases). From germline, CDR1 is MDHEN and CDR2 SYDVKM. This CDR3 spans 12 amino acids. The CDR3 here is CAGGRRNTEALF. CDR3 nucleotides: TGTGCCGGGGGACGGAGGAACACTGAAGCTCTCTTT.

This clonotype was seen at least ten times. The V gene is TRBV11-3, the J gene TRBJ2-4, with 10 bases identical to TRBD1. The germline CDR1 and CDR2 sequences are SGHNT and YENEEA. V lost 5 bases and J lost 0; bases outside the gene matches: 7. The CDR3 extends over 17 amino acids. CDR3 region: CASSPRQGALAKNIQYF. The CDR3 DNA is TGTGCCAGCAGCCCCAGACAGGGGGCCCTAGCCAAAAACATTCAGTACTTC.

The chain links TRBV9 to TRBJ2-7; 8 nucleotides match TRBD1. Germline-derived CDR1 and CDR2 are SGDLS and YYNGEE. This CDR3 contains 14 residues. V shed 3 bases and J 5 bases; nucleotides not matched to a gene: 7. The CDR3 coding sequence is TGTGCCAGCAGCGCCCCCGGACAGGGAGACGAGCAGTACTTC. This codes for CASSAPGQGDEQYF.

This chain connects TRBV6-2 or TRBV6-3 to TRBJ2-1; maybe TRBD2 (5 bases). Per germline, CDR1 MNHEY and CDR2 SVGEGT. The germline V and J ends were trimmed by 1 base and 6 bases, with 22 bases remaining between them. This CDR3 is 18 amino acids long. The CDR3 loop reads CASSYLVTNPGWVNEQFF. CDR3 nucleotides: TGTGCCAGCAGTTACTTGGTTACGAATCCGGGATGGGTCAATGAGCAGTTCTTC.

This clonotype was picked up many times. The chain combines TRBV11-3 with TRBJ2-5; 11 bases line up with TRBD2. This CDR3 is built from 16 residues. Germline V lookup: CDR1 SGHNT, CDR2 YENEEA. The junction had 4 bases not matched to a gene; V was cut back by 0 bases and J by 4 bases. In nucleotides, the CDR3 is TGTGCCAGCAGCTTAGATGGTCTAGCGGGAGGAGAGACCCAGTACTTC. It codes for CASSLDGLAGGETQYF. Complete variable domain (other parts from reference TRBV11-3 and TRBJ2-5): EAGVVQSPRYKIIEKKQPVAFWCNPISGHNTLYWYLQNLGQGPELLIRYENEEAVDDSQLPKDRFSAERLKGVDSTLKIQPAELGDSAVYLCASSLDGLAGGETQYFGPGTRLLVL.

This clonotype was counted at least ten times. CDR3 in amino acids: CAIKWGRTDTQYF. The CDR3 DNA follows: TGTGCCATCAAGTGGGGTCGCACAGATACGCAGTATTTT. The J gene is TRBJ2-3, the V gene TRBV11-2; D not resolved. V gave up 10 bases and J gave up 1 base, with 12 bases separating them. The CDR3 is 13 residues long. Germline assignment: CDR1 SGHAT and CDR2 FQNNGV.

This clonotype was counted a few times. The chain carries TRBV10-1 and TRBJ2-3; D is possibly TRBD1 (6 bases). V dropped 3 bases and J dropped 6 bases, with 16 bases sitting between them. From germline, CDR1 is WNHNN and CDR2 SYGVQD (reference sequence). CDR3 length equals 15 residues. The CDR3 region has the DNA TGCGCCAGCAGTGACCAGCCGACCACAGGGGATACGCAGTATTTT. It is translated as CASSDQPTTGDTQYF.

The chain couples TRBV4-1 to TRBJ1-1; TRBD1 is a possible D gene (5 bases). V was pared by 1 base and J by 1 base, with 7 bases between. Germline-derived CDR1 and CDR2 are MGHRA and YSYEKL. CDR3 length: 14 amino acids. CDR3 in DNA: TGCGCCAGCAGCCAAGTGGGGGAGAACACTGAAGCTTTCTTT. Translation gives CASSQVGENTEAFF.

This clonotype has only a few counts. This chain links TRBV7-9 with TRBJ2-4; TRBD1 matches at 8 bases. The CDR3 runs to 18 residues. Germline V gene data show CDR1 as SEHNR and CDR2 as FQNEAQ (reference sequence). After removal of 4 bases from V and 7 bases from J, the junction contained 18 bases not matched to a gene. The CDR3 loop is CASSSQSPGQVAFNIQYF. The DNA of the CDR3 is TGTGCCAGCAGCTCCCAATCTCCGGGACAGGTGGCGTTCAACATTCAGTACTTC.

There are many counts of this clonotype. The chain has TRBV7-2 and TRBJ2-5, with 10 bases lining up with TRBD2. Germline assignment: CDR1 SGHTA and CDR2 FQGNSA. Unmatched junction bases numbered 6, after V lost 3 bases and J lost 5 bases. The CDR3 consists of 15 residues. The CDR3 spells CASSFLAGVGETQYF. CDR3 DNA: TGTGCCAGCAGCTTCCTAGCGGGAGTGGGGGAGACCCAGTACTTC. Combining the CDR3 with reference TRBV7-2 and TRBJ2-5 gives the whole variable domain GAGVSQSPSNKVTEKGKDVELRCDPISGHTALYWYRQSLGQGLEFLIYFQGNSAPDKSGLPSDRFSAERTGGSVSTLTIQRTQQEDSAVYLCASSFLAGVGETQYFGPGTRLLVL.

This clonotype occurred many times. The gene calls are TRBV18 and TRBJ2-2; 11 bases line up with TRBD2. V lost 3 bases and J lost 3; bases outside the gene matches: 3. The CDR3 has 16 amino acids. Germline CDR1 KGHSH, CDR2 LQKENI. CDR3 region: CASSPTSGSDTGELFF. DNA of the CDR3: TGTGCCAGCTCACCCACTAGCGGGAGTGACACCGGGGAGCTGTTTTTT.

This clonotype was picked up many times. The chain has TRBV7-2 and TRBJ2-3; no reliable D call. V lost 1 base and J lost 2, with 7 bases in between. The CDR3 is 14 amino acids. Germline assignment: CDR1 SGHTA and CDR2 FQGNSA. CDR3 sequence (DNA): TGTGCCAGCAGCTTAGTACTCCCCACAGATACGCAGTATTTT. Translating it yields CASSLVLPTDTQYF.